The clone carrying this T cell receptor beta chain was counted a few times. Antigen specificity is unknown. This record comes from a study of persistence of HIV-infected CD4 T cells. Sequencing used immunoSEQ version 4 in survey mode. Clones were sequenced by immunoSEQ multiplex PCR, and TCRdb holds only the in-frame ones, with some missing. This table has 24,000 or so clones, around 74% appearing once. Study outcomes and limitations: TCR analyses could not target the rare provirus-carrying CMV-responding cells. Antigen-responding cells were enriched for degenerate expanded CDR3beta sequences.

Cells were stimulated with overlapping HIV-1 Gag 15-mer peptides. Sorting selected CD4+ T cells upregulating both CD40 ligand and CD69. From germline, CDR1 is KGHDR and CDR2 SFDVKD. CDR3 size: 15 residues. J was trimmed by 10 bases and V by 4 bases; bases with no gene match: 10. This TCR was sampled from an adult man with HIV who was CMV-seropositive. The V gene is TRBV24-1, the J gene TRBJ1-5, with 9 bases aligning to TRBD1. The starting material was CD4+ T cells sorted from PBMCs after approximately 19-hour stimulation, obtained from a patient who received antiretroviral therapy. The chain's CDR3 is CATSDSGTGSIPQHF. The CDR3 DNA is TGTGCCACCAGTGACTCCGGGACAGGGAGTATTCCCCAGCATTTT.